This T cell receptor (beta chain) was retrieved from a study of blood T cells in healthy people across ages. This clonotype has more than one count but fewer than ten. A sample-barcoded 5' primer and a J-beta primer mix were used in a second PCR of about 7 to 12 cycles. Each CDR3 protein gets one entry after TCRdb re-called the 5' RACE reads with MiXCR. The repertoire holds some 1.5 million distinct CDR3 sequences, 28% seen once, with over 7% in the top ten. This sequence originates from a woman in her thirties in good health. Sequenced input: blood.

DNA for the CDR3: TGCGCCAGCAGCTTTGACGGGGGGACCTACAATGAGCAGTTCTTC. The encoded protein is CASSFDGGTYNEQFF. The chain recombines TRBV5-1 with TRBJ2-1; TRBD2 agrees at 7 bases. The CDR3 covers 15 residues. Germline V gives CDR1 SGHRS, CDR2 YFSETQ. Unmatched junction bases numbered 4, after V lost 2 bases and J lost 2 bases.